This T cell receptor (beta chain) is from a study of T cell responses to AZD1222 COVID-19 vaccine. Data came from immunoSEQ multiplex PCR; TCRdb stores just in-frame clones and leaves some out. The data hold roughly 160,000 clones, with around 94% observed a single time. V lost 7 bases and J lost 0; bases outside the gene matches: 8. The CDR3 has 15 residues. In germline, CDR1 is SGHTS, CDR2 YDEGEE. Worth noting for this clone: Antigen: not known.

Overall study results and limits: Recipients of AZD1222 seropositive at baseline numbered only 5 or 6. There were mostly white British donors and more females than males, and clonal diversity was possibly underestimated.

The sample was peripheral blood, taken on day 0 of AZD1222 vaccination. The chain carries TRBV5-8 and TRBJ2-3; TRBD1 agrees at 7 bases. The clonotype originates from an adult in good health. CDR3 in amino acids: CASFEGTASTDTQYF. CDR3 DNA: TGTGCCAGCTTTGAGGGGACAGCGAGCACAGATACGCAGTATTTT.